This entry lists 24 T cell receptor beta chains sequenced from one sample in a study of blood T cell repertoires in COVID-19. Measured with immunoSEQ multiplex PCR; TCRdb has only the in-frame clones, and not every one. Of about 78,000 clones in the sample, around nine tenths were seen once. Sequences were obtained from peripheral blood. These receptors all come from a man aged 45-65 years with active or convalescent COVID-19.

The chain employs TRBV28 and TRBJ1-5, with no clear D. The CDR3 sequence is 15 residues long. V was shortened by 6 bases and J by 3 bases, with 15 bases between the two germline ends. Germline CDR1 MDHEN, CDR2 SYDVKM. Here the CDR3 DNA reads TGTGCCAGCAGCACGACCGAGACATTCAATCAGCCCCAGCATTTT. This encodes CASSTTETFNQPQHF.

The chain employs TRBV28 and TRBJ2-1; perhaps TRBD2 as D (5 bases). The V gene's germline CDR1 is MDHEN and CDR2 SYDVKM. The CDR3 runs 16 residues. The V gene lost 2 bases and the J gene lost 2 bases, with 13 bases spanning the gap. CDR3 in DNA: TGTGCCAGCAGTTTAAGCGGCGGGTCCCCCTACAATGAGCAGTTCTTC. Translation gives CASSLSGGSPYNEQFF.

This rearrangement joins TRBV5-5 to TRBJ1-6, with 9 positions matching TRBD1. The J segment lost 7 bases and the V segment lost 4 bases, leaving 9 bases of the junction unmatched. The CDR3 sequence is 16 residues long. The germline V gene encodes CDR1 SGHKS and CDR2 YYEKEE (reference sequence). Here the CDR3 DNA reads TGTGCCAGCAGCCCAACGGGACAGGGCCCCAATTCACCCCTCCACTTT. Its protein is CASSPTGQGPNSPLHF.

The rearrangement uses TRBV18 and TRBJ2-3, with 9 bases matching TRBD2. V was clipped by 6 bases and J by 2 bases; unmatched bases: 12. CDR3 size: 17 residues. CDR1 is KGHSH and CDR2 is LQKENI in the germline V gene. The DNA for the CDR3 is TGTGCCAGCTCCTTACTAAGCGGGGGGAGAATCACAGATACGCAGTATTTT. This gives the protein CASSLLSGGRITDTQYF.

This chain links TRBV10-2 with TRBJ2-7; TRBD1 aligns across 9 bases. V shed 6 bases, J shed 4 bases, and the junction held 7 bases outside the gene matches. This CDR3 is 14 amino acids long. Per germline, CDR1 WSHSY and CDR2 SAAADI. The CDR3, as DNA: TGCGCCAGCAGGCCGGGACAGGGTGTATACGAGCAGTACGTC. The encoded protein is CASRPGQGVYEQYV.

The J gene is TRBJ1-5, the V gene TRBV4-1; no clear D gene. Per the germline V gene, CDR1 is MGHRA and CDR2 is YSYEKL. The CDR3 extends over 15 amino acids. V was shortened by 1 base and J by 0 bases, with 7 bases between the two germline ends. The CDR3 loop is CASSQVSNSNQPQHF. CDR3 nucleotide sequence: TGCGCCAGCAGCCAAGTTTCAAATAGCAATCAGCCCCAGCATTTT.

The chain has TRBV6-5 and TRBJ1-4, with TRBD1 matching over 9 bases. Germline V CDR1 and CDR2: MNHEY, SVGAGI. The CDR3 loop spans 13 amino acids. Unmatched junction bases numbered 6, after V lost 10 bases and J lost 6 bases. CDR3 DNA sequence: TGTGCCACTCAAGGGACAGGGCATGAAAAACTGTTTTTT. Translating it yields CATQGTGHEKLFF.

This clone is a singleton in its sample. The rearrangement joins TRBV29-1 to TRBJ1-4, with 8 bases matching TRBD1. The CDR3 spans 13 residues. Germline CDR1 is SQVTM and CDR2 is ANQGSEA. J gave up 8 bases and V 7 bases, and 9 bases lay outside the gene matches. The DNA of the CDR3 is TGCAGCGCCTCGGACAGGGCGGGGGAAAAACTGTTTTTT. This codes for CSASDRAGEKLFF.

This rearrangement joins TRBV15 to TRBJ2-7; D call uncertain. Germline CDR1 is LNHNV and CDR2 is YYDKDF (reference sequence). V lost 5 bases to trimming and J lost 2 bases, with 16 bases between them. This CDR3 region has 15 residues. This chain's CDR3 is CATSGPLTGTYEQYF. In nucleotides, the CDR3 is TGTGCCACCAGCGGCCCTCTCACGGGTACCTACGAGCAGTACTTC.

The V gene is TRBV9, the J gene TRBJ2-5; 10 positions match TRBD2. The CDR3 extends over 16 amino acids. Germline V lookup: CDR1 SGDLS, CDR2 YYNGEE. J lost 2 bases, V lost 1 base, and 5 bases had no gene match. In nucleotides, the CDR3 is TGTGCCAGCAGCGTAACGGTAGCGGGGGGACAAGAGACCCAGTACTTC. As protein: CASSVTVAGGQETQYF.

The chain recombines TRBV2 with TRBJ2-3; 12 nucleotides match TRBD2. The CDR3 sequence is 16 residues long. Per germline, CDR1 SNHLY and CDR2 FYNNEI. With 5 bases clipped from V and 1 base from J, the junction kept 4 bases outside the gene matches. The CDR3 region has the DNA TGTGCCAGCAGTTTACGGACTAGCGGGGGCACAGATACGCAGTATTTT. Residues: CASSLRTSGGTDTQYF. The variable domain in full, with the rest retrieved from reference TRBV2 and TRBJ2-3, is EPEVTQTPSHQVTQMGQEVILRCVPISNHLYFYWYRQILGQKVEFLVSFYNNEISEKSEIFDDQFSVERPDGSNFTLKIRSTKLEDSAMYFCASSLRTSGGTDTQYFGPGTRLTVL.

J is TRBJ1-2 and V is TRBV28, with D unclear. V lost 4 bases and J 2 bases, leaving 14 bases between the germline ends. The CDR3 extends over 15 amino acids. Looked up from germline, CDR1 is MDHEN and CDR2 is SYDVKM. The CDR3 sequence is CASSSLGGKNYGYTF. The CDR3 DNA reads TGTGCCAGCAGTTCTCTGGGCGGGAAAAACTATGGCTACACCTTC.

The CDR3 region has the DNA TGTGCCAGCAGCTTTTCGTATGGCTACACCTTC. Its translation is CASSFSYGYTF. V gene TRBV5-4 combines with J gene TRBJ1-2; no definite D call. CDR3 size: 11 residues. Per germline, CDR1 SGHNT and CDR2 YYREEE (reference sequence). V gave up 2 bases and J gave up 5 bases, with 4 bases separating them.

The V and J genes are TRBV19 and TRBJ1-5; 11 bases align to TRBD1. The ends lost 9 bases at V and 1 base at J; junction bases unmatched: 5. CDR1 is LNHDA, CDR2 SQIVND, per germline (reference sequence). This CDR3 has 15 residues. The CDR3 region is CASRTGGGSNQPQHF. The CDR3, as DNA: TGTGCCAGCCGGACAGGGGGCGGAAGCAATCAGCCCCAGCATTTT.

The chain recombines TRBV2 with TRBJ2-1; possible D gene TRBD2, 5 bases. Germline V gene lookup returns CDR1 SNHLY and CDR2 FYNNEI. V shed 5 bases and J shed 9 bases, with 11 bases lying between them. The CDR3 is made up of 12 amino acids. The CDR3 DNA reads TGTGCCAGCAGTCCGGAGGCTTCTGAGCAGTTCTTC. This codes for CASSPEASEQFF.

V gene TRBV11-2 combines with J gene TRBJ1-4, with D possibly being TRBD1 (5 bases). Per germline, CDR1 SGHAT and CDR2 FQNNGV. V was pared by 0 bases and J by 3 bases, with 11 bases between. The length of the CDR3 is 16 residues. The CDR3 spells CASSLEPRASNEKLFF. As DNA, the CDR3 is TGTGCCAGCAGCTTAGAACCCAGGGCATCTAATGAAAAACTGTTTTTT.

The rearrangement links TRBV12-3 or TRBV12-4 to TRBJ1-1; the D gene is possibly TRBD1 (5 bases). Trimming pared 3 bases from V and 6 bases from J, leaving 11 bases between. This CDR3 region has 13 residues. The CDR3 bases are TGTGCCAGCAGTTTTGCAGGGTTGGCTGAAGCTTTCTTT. Its protein is CASSFAGLAEAFF.

The chain uses TRBV9 and TRBJ2-7; 9 bases line up with TRBD1. The CDR3 sequence is 14 residues long. CDR1 SGDLS and CDR2 YYNGEE come from the germline V gene. The J segment lost 6 bases and the V segment lost 1 base, leaving 5 bases of the junction unmatched. The CDR3 DNA follows: TGTGCCAGCAGCGTATGGGACAGGGATAGCGAGCAGTACTTC. This translates into CASSVWDRDSEQYF.

This sequence joins TRBV18 and TRBJ2-2; D is perhaps TRBD1 (6 bases). CDR1 is KGHSH, CDR2 LQKENI, per germline. Trimming stripped 5 bases from V and 6 bases from J, with 13 bases between. CDR3 length: 14 amino acids. The CDR3 DNA follows: TGTGCCAGCTCAAGCCGGGACAATGCCGGGGAGCTGTTTTTT. Residues: CASSSRDNAGELFF.

The V and J genes are TRBV4-1 and TRBJ2-5; D remains unclear. CDR1 is MGHRA, CDR2 YSYEKL, per germline. Trimming shortened V by 0 bases and J by 0 bases, and 11 bases separated the two germline ends. CDR3 size: 16 residues. In DNA form, the CDR3 reads TGCGCCAGCAGCCAAGAAATAAGGAGTTACCAAGAGACCCAGTACTTC. This codes for CASSQEIRSYQETQYF.

The J gene is TRBJ2-5, the V gene TRBV7-7; 12 positions agree with TRBD1. Trimming at V came to 5 bases and at J to 5 bases, leaving 9 bases not matched to a gene. Germline loops: CDR1 SSHAT, CDR2 FNYEAQ (reference sequence). The CDR3 is made up of 16 amino acids. The CDR3 here is CASSPGTGGATETQYF. Written as DNA, the CDR3 is TGTGCCAGCAGCCCCGGGACAGGGGGCGCGACGGAGACCCAGTACTTC.

The rearrangement joins TRBV6-1 to TRBJ2-5; 9 bases align to TRBD1. Germline CDR1 reads MNHNS; CDR2 reads SASEGT. V dropped 6 bases and J dropped 5; count of bases not matched to a gene: 10. The CDR3 consists of 15 residues. The CDR3 DNA follows: TGTGCCAGCAGCAAGAGGGACAGGGCAGGGGAGACCCAGTACTTC. Its protein product is CASSKRDRAGETQYF.

V is TRBV19 and J is TRBJ2-5, with 10 bases aligning to TRBD2. The CDR3 totals 15 residues. Trimming removed 7 bases from V and 5 bases from J; junction bases left unmatched: 10. Germline CDR1 is LNHDA and CDR2 is SQIVND (reference sequence). The CDR3 DNA sequence: TGTGCCAGTAAGGCTAGCGGGGGCCCTGGGGAGACCCAGTACTTC. Translation: CASKASGGPGETQYF.

The V call is TRBV29-1, the J call TRBJ2-3, with a weak D call TRBD1 (5 bases). The germline V gene encodes CDR1 SQVTM and CDR2 ANQGSEA. This CDR3 is built from 14 residues. Trimming cost V 8 bases and J 3 bases, with 18 bases left between them. The CDR3 region is CSTTGIWGTDTQYF. In DNA form, the CDR3 reads TGCAGCACTACAGGTATTTGGGGAACAGATACGCAGTATTTT.